A single sample is the source of the 15 T cell receptor beta chains below, sequenced in a study of blood T cell repertoires in COVID-19. Data came from immunoSEQ multiplex PCR; TCRdb stores just in-frame clones and leaves some out. The table lists just over 300,000 clones, under 90% of them singletons. Sequencing was done on a sample of peripheral blood. The source of these receptors is a woman aged 25-40 years with COVID-19, enrolled during active disease.

Here the CDR3 DNA reads TGTGCCAGCAGCCAAGGTAGGGGGCAGTCCTATAATTCACCCCTCCACTTT. Translated, it gives CASSQGRGQSYNSPLHF. V gene TRBV3-1 (or the pseudogene TRBV3-2) combines with J gene TRBJ1-6; 7 bases are a match to TRBD1. Germline V gives CDR1 LGHDT, CDR2 YNNKEL (reference sequence). Unmatched junction bases numbered 4, after V lost 1 base and J lost 1 base. This CDR3 contains 17 residues.

This chain uses TRBV28 with TRBJ1-1; TRBD1 is a possible D gene (6 bases). V lost 7 bases to trimming and J lost 4 bases, with 19 bases between them. CDR1 is MDHEN, CDR2 SYDVKM, per germline. The CDR3 runs to 15 residues. CDR3 nucleotides: TGTGCCAGCAAACAGGTGGGGGCAGTGACCACTGAAGCTTTCTTT. Translated, it gives CASKQVGAVTTEAFF.

The CDR3 protein is CASSVASGGDTQYF. The CDR3, as DNA: TGCGCCAGCAGCGTCGCTAGCGGGGGGGATACGCAGTATTTT. The chain couples TRBV5-1 to TRBJ2-3; TRBD2 matches at 11 bases. Germline CDR1 SGHRS, CDR2 YFSETQ. J was trimmed by 6 bases and V by 4 bases; bases with no gene match: 4. The CDR3 spans 14 residues.

This chain links TRBV18 with TRBJ1-4, with 8 positions matching TRBD1. Germline V CDR1 and CDR2: KGHSH, LQKENI. After removal of 6 bases from V and 4 bases from J, the junction contained 4 bases not matched to a gene. The CDR3 runs to 14 residues. The CDR3 loop reads CASSRTGFNEKLFF. For the CDR3, the DNA is TGTGCCAGCTCCCGGACAGGGTTTAATGAAAAACTGTTTTTT.

The rearrangement joins TRBV24-1 to TRBJ2-4; D unresolved. Per germline, CDR1 KGHDR and CDR2 SFDVKD. This CDR3 is built from 15 residues. V was trimmed by 11 bases and J by 3 bases, leaving 19 bases between them. CDR3 sequence: CARLRSSFGKNIQYF. In DNA form, the CDR3 reads TGTGCCAGACTGCGCTCGTCTTTTGGCAAAAACATTCAGTACTTC.

A word on this clone: A read error may account for a junction end that differs from germline. The V and J genes are TRBV6-6 and TRBJ1-4; 9 positions match TRBD1. The CDR3 has 11 residues. In germline, CDR1 is MNHNY, CDR2 SVGAGI (reference sequence). The CDR3 sequence is CASGQGQGQDF. CDR3 coding DNA: TGTGCCAGTGGACAGGGGCAGGGTCAGGATTTT.

This chain joins TRBV6-5 and TRBJ2-6, with D perhaps TRBD2 (6 bases). CDR1 MNHEY and CDR2 SVGAGI come from the germline V gene. The CDR3 runs 15 residues. Between the trimmed V and J ends, which lost 6 bases and 0 bases, there was a span of 9 bases. The CDR3 is CASRGLSSGANVLTF. The CDR3 DNA reads TGTGCCAGCAGGGGACTGAGCTCTGGGGCCAACGTCCTGACTTTC.

The chain is built from TRBV9 and TRBJ1-1; a weak D match, TRBD1 (6 bases). V lost 1 base to trimming and J lost 5 bases, with 15 bases between them. The CDR3 is made up of 15 amino acids. Germline CDR1 reads SGDLS; CDR2 reads YYNGEE. This chain's CDR3 is CASSVSTGQGTEAFF. The CDR3 nucleotides read TGTGCCAGCAGCGTATCTACAGGGCAAGGAACTGAAGCTTTCTTT.

The J gene is TRBJ2-1, the V gene TRBV9; 9 bases agree with TRBD2. There are 15 residues in the CDR3. V lost 0 bases, J lost 3 bases, and 1 base stayed unmatched. Germline V gene lookup returns CDR1 SGDLS and CDR2 YYNGEE. For the CDR3, the DNA is TGTGCCAGCAGCGTAGTTAGCGGGGGCTACAATGAGCAGTTCTTC. This encodes CASSVVSGGYNEQFF.

This clone was counted once. This sequence joins TRBV19 and TRBJ1-1; D gene ambiguous. Between the trimmed V and J ends, which lost 10 bases and 5 bases, there was a span of 23 bases. Germline CDR1 is LNHDA and CDR2 is SQIVND (reference sequence). This CDR3 has 15 residues. This chain's CDR3 is CATSRTNLRGTEAFF. In DNA form, the CDR3 reads TGTGCCACCTCCAGGACCAACCTTCGCGGGACTGAAGCTTTCTTT.

The V and J genes are TRBV5-1 and TRBJ2-7; 8 nucleotides line up with TRBD1. The germline V gene encodes CDR1 SGHRS and CDR2 YFSETQ. V gave up 4 bases and J gave up 0 bases; unmatched junction bases: 9. This CDR3 spans 16 amino acids. DNA of the CDR3: TGCGCCAGCAGCATATCACCGGGACAGGCCTCCTACGAGCAGTACTTC. This gives the protein CASSISPGQASYEQYF. The entire variable domain, with the rest obtained from reference TRBV5-1 and TRBJ2-7, is as follows: KAGVTQTPRYLIKTRGQQVTLSCSPISGHRSVSWYQQTPGQGLQFLFEYFSETQRNKGNFPGRFSGRQFSNSRSEMNVSTLELGDSALYLCASSISPGQASYEQYFGPGTRLTVT.

CDR3 nucleotides: TGTGCCAGCAGCTCTGCCCCGACCGGGACAGGCCACTACGAGCAGTACTTC. It yields the protein CASSSAPTGTGHYEQYF. The chain has TRBV7-2 and TRBJ2-7, with 8 bases fitting TRBD1. With V trimmed by 4 bases and J by 3 bases, 14 bases remained unmatched. Germline loops: CDR1 SGHTA, CDR2 FQGNSA. The CDR3 extends over 17 amino acids.

The rearrangement joins TRBV7-8 to TRBJ2-3, with 9 bases identical to TRBD1. Germline values: CDR1 SGHVS, CDR2 FQNEAQ. V lost 5 bases, J lost 10 bases, and 10 bases stayed unmatched. The CDR3 runs 14 residues. The CDR3 reads CASSVNSDRGAQYF. The CDR3 DNA reads TGTGCCAGCAGCGTAAATTCCGACAGGGGGGCGCAGTATTTT. Using reference TRBV7-8 and TRBJ2-3 for the parts outside the CDR3, the full variable domain is GAGVSQSPRYKVAKRGQDVALRCDPISGHVSLFWYQQALGQGPEFLTYFQNEAQLDKSGLPSDRFFAERPEGSVSTLKIQRTQQEDSAVYLCASSVNSDRGAQYFGPGTRLTVL.

This clone has just a few counts. The chain couples TRBV20-1 to TRBJ1-6; D might be TRBD1 (6 bases). Trimming removed 3 bases from V and 10 bases from J, with 22 bases in between. Germline V gene data show CDR1 as DFQATT and CDR2 as SNEGSKA (reference sequence). The CDR3 covers 16 residues. This CDR3 reads CSASKGGGFKGSPLHF. The CDR3 DNA sequence: TGCAGTGCTAGTAAAGGGGGGGGATTCAAGGGGTCACCCCTCCACTTT.

V usage is TRBV5-1 and J usage is TRBJ1-1, with D uncertain. CDR3 length: 13 residues. Germline assignment: CDR1 SGHRS and CDR2 YFSETQ. The V and J ends lost 0 bases and 6 bases respectively, with 9 bases between them. CDR3 bases: TGCGCCAGCAGCTTGGGAGGGAGGCCTGAAGCTTTCTTT. It translates to CASSLGGRPEAFF.